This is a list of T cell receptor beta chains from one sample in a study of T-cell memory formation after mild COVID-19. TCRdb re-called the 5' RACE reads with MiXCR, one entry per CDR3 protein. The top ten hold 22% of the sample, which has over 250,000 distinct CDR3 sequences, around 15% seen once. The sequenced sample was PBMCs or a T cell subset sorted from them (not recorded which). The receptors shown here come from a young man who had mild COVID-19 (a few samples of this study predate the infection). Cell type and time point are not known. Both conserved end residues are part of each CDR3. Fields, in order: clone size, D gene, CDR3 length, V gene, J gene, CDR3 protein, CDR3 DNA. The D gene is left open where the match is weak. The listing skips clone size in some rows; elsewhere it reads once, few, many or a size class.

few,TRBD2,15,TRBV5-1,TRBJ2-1,CASSWLAGGPDEQFF,TGCGCCAGCAGCTGGCTAGCGGGGGGGCCAGATGAGCAGTTCTTC
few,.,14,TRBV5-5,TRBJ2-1,CASRLATGWSEQFF,TGTGCCAGCAGGTTAGCTACAGGGTGGTCCGAGCAGTTCTTC
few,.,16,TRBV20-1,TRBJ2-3,CSAKLNREWTRGPQYF,TGCAGTGCAAAGCTTAACAGGGAATGGACTCGGGGTCCGCAGTATTTT
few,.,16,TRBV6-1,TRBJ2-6,CASSERSGAGANVLTF,TGTGCCAGCAGTGAACGTTCGGGGGCCGGGGCCAACGTCCTGACTTTC
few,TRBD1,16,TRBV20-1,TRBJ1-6,CSARRGAGQGKRTLHF,TGCAGTGCTAGACGGGGAGCCGGACAGGGAAAAAGGACCCTCCACTTT
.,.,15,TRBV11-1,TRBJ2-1,CASSRLGSSYNEQFF,TGTGCCAGCAGCCGCCTCGGGAGCTCCTACAATGAGCAGTTCTTC
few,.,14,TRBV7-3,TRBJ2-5,CASSLAGPGETQYF,TGTGCCAGCAGCTTAGCGGGTCCCGGGGAGACCCAGTACTTC
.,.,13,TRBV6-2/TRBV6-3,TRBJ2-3,CASSLPRPDTQYF,TGTGCCAGCAGTCTACCAAGGCCCGATACGCAGTATTTT
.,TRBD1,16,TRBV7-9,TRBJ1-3,CASSLRQGTVGNTIYF,TGTGCCAGCAGCCTTCGACAGGGGACGGTCGGAAACACCATATATTTT
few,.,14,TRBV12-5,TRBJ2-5,CASGISGGGETQYF,TGTGCTAGTGGGATCTCAGGAGGAGGAGAGACCCAGTACTTC
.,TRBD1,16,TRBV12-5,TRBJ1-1,CASGLEDRDYDAEAFF,TGTGCTAGTGGTTTGGAGGACAGGGATTATGACGCTGAAGCTTTCTTT